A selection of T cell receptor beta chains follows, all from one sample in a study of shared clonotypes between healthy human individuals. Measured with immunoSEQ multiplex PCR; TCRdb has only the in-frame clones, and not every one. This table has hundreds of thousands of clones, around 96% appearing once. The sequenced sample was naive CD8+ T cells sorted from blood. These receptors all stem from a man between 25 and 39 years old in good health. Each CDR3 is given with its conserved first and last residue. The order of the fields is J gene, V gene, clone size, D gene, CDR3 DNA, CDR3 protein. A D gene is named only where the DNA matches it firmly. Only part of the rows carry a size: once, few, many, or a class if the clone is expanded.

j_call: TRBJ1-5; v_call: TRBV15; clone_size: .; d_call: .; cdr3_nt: TGTGCCACCAGCAGAGCGTGGGATCGGGACGAGATAGACAATCAGCCCCAGCATTTT; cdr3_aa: CATSRAWDRDEIDNQPQHF
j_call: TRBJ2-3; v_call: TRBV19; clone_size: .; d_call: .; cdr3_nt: TGTGCCAGTAGTACGGCAGATACGCAGTATTTT; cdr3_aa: CASSTADTQYF
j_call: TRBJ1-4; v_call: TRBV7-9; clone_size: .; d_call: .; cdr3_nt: TGTGCCAGCAGCCCCGCGGGACTTCGGGTTGAAAAACTGTTTTTT; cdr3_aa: CASSPAGLRVEKLFF
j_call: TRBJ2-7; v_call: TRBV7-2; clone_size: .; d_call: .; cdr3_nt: TGTGCCAGCGCTAAGGCGGCTCGGGGGCAGTACTTC; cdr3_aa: CASAKAARGQYF
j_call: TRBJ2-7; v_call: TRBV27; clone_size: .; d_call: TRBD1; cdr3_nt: TGTGCCAGCAGTTTACCGCGGGACAGGCTCTACGAGCAGTACTTC; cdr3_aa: CASSLPRDRLYEQYF
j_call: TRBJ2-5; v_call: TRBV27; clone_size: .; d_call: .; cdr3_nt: TGTGCCAGCAGTCCCTTCGGAGCGGAGACCCAGTACTTC; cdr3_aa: CASSPFGAETQYF
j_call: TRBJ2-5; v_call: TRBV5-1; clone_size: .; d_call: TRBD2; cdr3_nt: TGCGCCAGCAGCTTCCGACTAGCCCAAGAGACCCAGTACTTC; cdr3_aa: CASSFRLAQETQYF
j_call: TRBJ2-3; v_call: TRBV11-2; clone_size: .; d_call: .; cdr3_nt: TGTGCCAGCAGCTTATACCATTTGACTCCGGATACGCAGTATTTT; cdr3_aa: CASSLYHLTPDTQYF
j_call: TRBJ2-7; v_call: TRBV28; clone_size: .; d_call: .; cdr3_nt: TGTGCCAGCAGGCACGGGGCAGCGAGCTCCTACGAGCAGTACTTC; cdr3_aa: CASRHGAASSYEQYF
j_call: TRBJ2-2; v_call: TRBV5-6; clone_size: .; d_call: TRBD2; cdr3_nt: TGTGCCAGCAGCCTCCCGGGACTAGCGAGCACCGGGGAGCTGTTTTTT; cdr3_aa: CASSLPGLASTGELFF
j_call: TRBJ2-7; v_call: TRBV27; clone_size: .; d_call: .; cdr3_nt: TGTGCCAGCAGTTTACAACAGGTCGGAAAAAGGGAGCAGTACTTC; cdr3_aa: CASSLQQVGKREQYF
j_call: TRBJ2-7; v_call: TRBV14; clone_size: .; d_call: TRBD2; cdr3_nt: TGTGCCAGCAGCCAAGGCTCGGGAGGCGCTTACGAGCAGTACTTC; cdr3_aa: CASSQGSGGAYEQYF
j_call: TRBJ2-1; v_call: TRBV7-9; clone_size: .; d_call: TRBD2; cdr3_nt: TGTGCCAGCCTAGCGGGAGACAATGAGCAGTTCTTC; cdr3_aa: CASLAGDNEQFF
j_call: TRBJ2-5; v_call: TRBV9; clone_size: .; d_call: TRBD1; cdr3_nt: TGTGCCAGCAGCGCCCTCGGGACAGGGGAAGAGACCCAGTACTTC; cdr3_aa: CASSALGTGEETQYF
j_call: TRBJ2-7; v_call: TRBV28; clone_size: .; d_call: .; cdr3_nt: TGTGCCAGCACCCCAGGGATTAACTACGAGCAGTACTTC; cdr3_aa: CASTPGINYEQYF
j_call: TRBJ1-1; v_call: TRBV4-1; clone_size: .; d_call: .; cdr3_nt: TGCGCCAGCAGCCAAGATACGGGAAGGAACACTGAAGCTTTCTTT; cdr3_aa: CASSQDTGRNTEAFF
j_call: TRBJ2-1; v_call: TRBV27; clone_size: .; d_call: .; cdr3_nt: TGTGCCAGCAGTCCCAACTTGGGTAGTTCCTACAATGAGCAGTTCTTC; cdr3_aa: CASSPNLGSSYNEQFF
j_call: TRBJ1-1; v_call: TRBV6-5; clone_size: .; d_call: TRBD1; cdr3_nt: TGTGCCAGCAGTGCGACCGGGACAGGGATAACTGAAGCTTTCTTT; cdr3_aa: CASSATGTGITEAFF
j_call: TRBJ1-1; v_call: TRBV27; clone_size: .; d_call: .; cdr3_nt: TGTGCCAGCTCACCCTTTTGGGCGGGGGACACTGAAGCTTTCTTT; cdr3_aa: CASSPFWAGDTEAFF
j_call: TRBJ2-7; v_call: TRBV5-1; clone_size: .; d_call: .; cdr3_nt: TGCGCCAGCAGCTTGGTTGGGCAGGGCGAGCAGTACTTC; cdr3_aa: CASSLVGQGEQYF
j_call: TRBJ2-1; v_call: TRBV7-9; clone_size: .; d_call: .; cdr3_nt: TGTGCCAGCAGCTCAGGACCAGGCCCACGCAATGAGCAGTTCTTC; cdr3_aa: CASSSGPGPRNEQFF
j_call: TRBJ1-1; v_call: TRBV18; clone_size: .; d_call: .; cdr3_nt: TGTGCCAGCTCACCAACGAGGGATCGGGACACTGAAGCTTTCTTT; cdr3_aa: CASSPTRDRDTEAFF
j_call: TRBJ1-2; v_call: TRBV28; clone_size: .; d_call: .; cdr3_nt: TGTGCCAGCAGCCAAACGCGGGGTCGTGCACGTGGCTACACCTTC; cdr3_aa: CASSQTRGRARGYTF
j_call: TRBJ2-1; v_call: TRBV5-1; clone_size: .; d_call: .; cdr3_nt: TGCGCCAGCAGCTTGGTTCCCTCAAGCTCCTACAATGAGCAGTTCTTC; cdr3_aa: CASSLVPSSSYNEQFF
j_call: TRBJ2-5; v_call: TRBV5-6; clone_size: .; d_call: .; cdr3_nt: TGTGCCAGCAGCTTGCTGGAGACCCAGTACTTC; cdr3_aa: CASSLLETQYF
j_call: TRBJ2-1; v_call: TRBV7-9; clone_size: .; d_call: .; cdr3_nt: TGTGCCAGCAGCTCGGGACTGTACAATGAGCAGTTCTTC; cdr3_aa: CASSSGLYNEQFF
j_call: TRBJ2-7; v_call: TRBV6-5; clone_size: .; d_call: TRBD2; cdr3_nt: TGTGCCAGCAGAAGGGACTACTCCTACGAGCAGTACTTC; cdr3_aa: CASRRDYSYEQYF
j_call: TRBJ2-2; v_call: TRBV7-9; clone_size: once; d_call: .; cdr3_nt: TGTGCCAGCAGCGCCTTCCCTGGTATGGGGGAGCTGTTTTTT; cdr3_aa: CASSAFPGMGELFF
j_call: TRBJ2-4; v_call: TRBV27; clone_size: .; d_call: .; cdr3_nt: TGTGCCAGCAGTACCAAACTAGCCAAAAACATTCAGTACTTC; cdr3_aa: CASSTKLAKNIQYF